Listed here is a single T cell receptor beta chain. There is no known antigen for this receptor. From the cysteine through the phenylalanine, the CDR3 covers 15 amino acids. The DNA sequence is not available. The germline V gene supplies CDR1 SGHRS and CDR2 YFSETQ. This entry comes from a study of T cells expressing NK-cell markers (dated by TCRdb to the early 2020s). Context from the whole study: TCR beta-chain repertoires were profiled in sorted CD3+CD56+NKG2C+, CD3+CD56+NKG2C- and CD3+CD56-NKG2C+ T-cell subsets from about 8 donors. Among the eight sequenced donors, only one was HCMV-seronegative, while the other seven were HCMV-seropositive. The eight sequenced donors were randomly selected healthy volunteers, three men and five women. Sequencing of the libraries produced 2 x 150 bp reads on Illumina HiSeq 2000/2500, MiSeq or NextSeq. The paper's findings and limits, for the study overall: In over five donors, the dominant CD3+CD56+NKG2C+ clonotypes were found to rank among the top 10 CD8+ clonotypes and to make up about 1.0-7.5% of CD8+ T cells. Those dominant clonotypes were again the most abundant among CD3+CD56-NKG2C+ cells in a handful of donors, at roughly 25-65%. Whether the expanded NKG2C-expressing T cell clones were specific for HCMV antigens remained unclear.

HCMV serostatus was determined by detecting HCMV-specific IgG in serum with a commercial ELISA kit. Peripheral blood mononuclear cells were isolated from blood by Ficoll density gradient centrifugation. The sequencer was an Illumina HiSeq 2000. 5'RACE template switching, by which a universal primer site and unique molecular identifiers were added, was used to make TCR beta cDNA libraries. Priming for cDNA synthesis came from the TCR beta constant segment, and two successive PCR amplification steps followed. Turning to the authors' computational methods: MIGEC handled demultiplexing of the reads and grouping by UMI, while MiTCR was used to assemble and quantify clonotypes. To exclude erroneous sequences, only TCR cDNA sequences supported by at least two reads were retained. The tcR package was used for downstream repertoire analysis, with clonotypes matched between fractions based on CDR3 nucleotide sequence plus V segment. VDJmatch was used to annotate antigen specificity against VDJdb, with one amino acid substitution allowed in CDR3. Once TCRdb had reprocessed the reads, it stored one entry per CDR3 protein sequence and supplied no DNA. The V and J calls shown here were made by TCRdb, not taken from the authors' results. The sample's clone listing holds fewer than 400,000 distinct CDR3 sequences. The ten largest clones take up about 10% of the sample.

Sequencing was performed on blood T cells: a sorted CD56 or NKG2C T cell subset, CD4+ or CD8+ T cells, or bulk PBMC T cells (not recorded which). Recombination connected TRBV5-1 to TRBJ1-2. The TCR comes from a woman aged 45-65 years in good health. Donor details come from another sample of the same person, matched by shared clones. The CDR3 amino acid sequence is: CASSLVPDASYGYTF.